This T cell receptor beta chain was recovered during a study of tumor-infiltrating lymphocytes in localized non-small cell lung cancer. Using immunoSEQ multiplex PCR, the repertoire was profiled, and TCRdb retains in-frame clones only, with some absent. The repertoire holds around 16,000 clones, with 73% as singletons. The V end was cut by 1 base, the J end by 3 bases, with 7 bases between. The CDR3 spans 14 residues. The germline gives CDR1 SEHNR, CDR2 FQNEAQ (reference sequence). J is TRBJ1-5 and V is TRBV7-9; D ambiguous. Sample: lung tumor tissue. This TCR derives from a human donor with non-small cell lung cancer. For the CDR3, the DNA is TGTGCCAGCAGCTTAGGAGGGCCCAATCAGCCCCAGCATTTT. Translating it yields CASSLGGPNQPQHF.